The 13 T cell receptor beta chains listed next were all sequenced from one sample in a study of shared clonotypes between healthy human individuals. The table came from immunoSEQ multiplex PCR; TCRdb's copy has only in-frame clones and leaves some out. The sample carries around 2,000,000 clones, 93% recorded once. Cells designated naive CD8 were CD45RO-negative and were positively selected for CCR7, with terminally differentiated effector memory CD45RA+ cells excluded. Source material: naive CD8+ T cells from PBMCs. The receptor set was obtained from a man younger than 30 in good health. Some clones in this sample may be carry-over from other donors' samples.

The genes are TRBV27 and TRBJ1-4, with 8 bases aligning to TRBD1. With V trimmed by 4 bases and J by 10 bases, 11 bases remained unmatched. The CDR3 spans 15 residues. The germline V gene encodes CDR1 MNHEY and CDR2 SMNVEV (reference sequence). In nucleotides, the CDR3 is TGTGCCAGCAGTTCTGGGGGGACAGGAACTTTAAAACTGTTTTTT. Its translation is CASSSGGTGTLKLFF.

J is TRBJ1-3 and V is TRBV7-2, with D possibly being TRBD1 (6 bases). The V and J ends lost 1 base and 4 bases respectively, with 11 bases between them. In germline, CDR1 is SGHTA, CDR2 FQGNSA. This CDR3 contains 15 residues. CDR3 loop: CASSLGGQGGNTIYF. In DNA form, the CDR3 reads TGTGCCAGCAGCTTAGGAGGGCAGGGGGGAAACACCATATATTTT.

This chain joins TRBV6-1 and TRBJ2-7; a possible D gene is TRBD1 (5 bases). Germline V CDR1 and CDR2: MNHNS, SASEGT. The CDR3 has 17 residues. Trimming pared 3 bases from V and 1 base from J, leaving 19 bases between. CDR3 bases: TGTGCCAGCAGTGAGCCCGCTACAGGTAACCCTTCCTACGAGCAGTACTTC. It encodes CASSEPATGNPSYEQYF.

For the CDR3, the DNA is TGTGCCACCCATGGGGTAGCGGAAACCTACGAGCAGTACTTC. Its translation is CATHGVAETYEQYF. The chain recombines TRBV27 with TRBJ2-7; tentatively, D is TRBD2 (6 bases). This CDR3 has 14 residues. In germline, CDR1 is MNHEY, CDR2 SMNVEV (reference sequence). Trimming shortened V by 10 bases and J by 2 bases, and 18 bases separated the two germline ends.

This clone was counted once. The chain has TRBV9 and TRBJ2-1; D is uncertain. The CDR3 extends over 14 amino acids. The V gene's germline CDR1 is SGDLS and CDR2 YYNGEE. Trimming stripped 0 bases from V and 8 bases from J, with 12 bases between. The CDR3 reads CASSVAGPGDEQFF. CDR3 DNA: TGTGCCAGCAGCGTAGCAGGTCCTGGAGATGAGCAGTTCTTC.

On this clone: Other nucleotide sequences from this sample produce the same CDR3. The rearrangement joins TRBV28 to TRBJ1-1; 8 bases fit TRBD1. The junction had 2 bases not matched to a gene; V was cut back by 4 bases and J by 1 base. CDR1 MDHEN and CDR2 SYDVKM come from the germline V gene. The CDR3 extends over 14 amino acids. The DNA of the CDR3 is TGTGCCAGCAGTTCGACAGGGGAGAACACTGAAGCTTTCTTT. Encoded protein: CASSSTGENTEAFF.

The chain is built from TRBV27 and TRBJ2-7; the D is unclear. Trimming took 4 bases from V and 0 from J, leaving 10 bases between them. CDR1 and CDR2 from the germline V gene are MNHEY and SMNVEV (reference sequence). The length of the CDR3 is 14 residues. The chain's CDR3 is CASSSSPISYEQYF. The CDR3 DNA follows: TGTGCCAGCAGTTCCTCGCCTATCTCCTACGAGCAGTACTTC.

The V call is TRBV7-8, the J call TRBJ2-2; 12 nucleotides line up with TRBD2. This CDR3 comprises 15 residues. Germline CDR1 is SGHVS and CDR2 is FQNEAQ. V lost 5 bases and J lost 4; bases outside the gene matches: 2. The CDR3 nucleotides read TGTGCCAGCAGCCAGGGACTAGCGGGCACCGGGGAGCTGTTTTTT. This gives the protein CASSQGLAGTGELFF.

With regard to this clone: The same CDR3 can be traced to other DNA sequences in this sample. CDR3 sequence (DNA): TGTGCCAGCAGTTTAGGCGGGAGAGAATACGAGCAGTACTTC. It yields the protein CASSLGGREYEQYF. The chain carries TRBV27 and TRBJ2-7; 7 bases line up with TRBD2. The ends lost 2 bases at V and 4 bases at J; junction bases unmatched: 5. The CDR3 is made up of 14 amino acids. Looked up from germline, CDR1 is MNHEY and CDR2 is SMNVEV (reference sequence).

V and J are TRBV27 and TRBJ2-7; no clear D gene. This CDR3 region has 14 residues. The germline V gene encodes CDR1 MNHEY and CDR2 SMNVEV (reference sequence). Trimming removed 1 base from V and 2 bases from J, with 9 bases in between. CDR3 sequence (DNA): TGTGCCAGCAGTTTATTACCAGGTACCTACGAGCAGTACTTC. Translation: CASSLLPGTYEQYF.

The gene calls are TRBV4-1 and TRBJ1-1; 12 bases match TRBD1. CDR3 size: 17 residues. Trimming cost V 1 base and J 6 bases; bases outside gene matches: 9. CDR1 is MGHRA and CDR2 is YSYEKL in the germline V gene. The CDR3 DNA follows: TGCGCCAGCAGCCAAGGATGGGGACAGGGGGCTGTCGCTGAAGCTTTCTTT. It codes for CASSQGWGQGAVAEAFF.

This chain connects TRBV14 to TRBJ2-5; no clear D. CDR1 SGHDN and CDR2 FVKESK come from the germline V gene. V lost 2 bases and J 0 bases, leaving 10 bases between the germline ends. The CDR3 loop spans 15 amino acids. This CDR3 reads CASSQPRAYQETQYF. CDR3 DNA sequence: TGTGCCAGCAGCCAACCTCGCGCGTACCAAGAGACCCAGTACTTC.

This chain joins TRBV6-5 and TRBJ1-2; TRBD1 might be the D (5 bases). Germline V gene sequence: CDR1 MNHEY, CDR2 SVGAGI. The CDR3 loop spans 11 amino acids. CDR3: CQCGDGYGYTF. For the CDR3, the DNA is TGTCAGTGCGGGGACGGCTATGGCTACACCTTC.